The 17 T cell receptor beta chains presented below share a single source sample, sequenced in a study of T cell repertoires in cytomegalovirus infection. The antigens of these receptors remain unknown. TCRdb reprocessed the reads via MiXCR and lists one record per CDR3 protein. The sample shows about 770,000 distinct CDR3 sequences, 25% to 30% of them seen only once. The specimen comprised cultured CD8+ T cells from PBMCs, sampled from culture after CMV antigen stimulation. The receptors were sampled from a human donor in good health (CMV status not recorded). Some clones in this sample may be carry-over from other donors' samples.

This chain uses TRBV4-3 with TRBJ2-5; 7 bases are shared with TRBD1. The CDR3 consists of 14 residues. V was pared by 4 bases and J by 4 bases, with 6 bases of the junction left unmatched. Germline lookup yields CDR1 LGHNA and CDR2 YSLEER. The CDR3 nucleotides read TGCGCCAGCAGCCCCCATGGGACAGCAGAGACCCAGTACTTC. Amino acids: CASSPHGTAETQYF.

This sequence joins TRBV5-8 and TRBJ2-7; no clear D gene. Deletions cut 1 base from V and 5 bases from J, with 25 bases between. Germline V gene data show CDR1 as SGHTS and CDR2 as YDEGEE. There are 18 residues in the CDR3. The CDR3 reads CASSLTYDVEPNLDEQYF. CDR3 nucleotide sequence: TGTGCCAGCAGCTTGACGTATGATGTGGAGCCCAATCTCGACGAGCAGTACTTC.

The chain has TRBV6-1 and TRBJ2-1; a possible D gene is TRBD1 (5 bases). The germline V gene has CDR1 MNHNS and CDR2 SASEGT. The CDR3 is 12 residues long. V dropped 7 bases and J dropped 7 bases, with 11 bases sitting between them. CDR3 DNA: TGTGCCAGCAATAAGGGGATTAATGAGCAGTTCTTC. Its translation: CASNKGINEQFF.

The gene calls are TRBV2 and TRBJ1-2; a weak D match, TRBD1 (5 bases). V dropped 10 bases and J dropped 8 bases, with 17 bases sitting between them. Per the germline V gene, CDR1 is SNHLY and CDR2 is FYNNEI. There are 12 residues in the CDR3. CDR3 sequence: CATPRVGVGYTF. The CDR3 coding sequence is TGTGCCACCCCCCGGGTAGGGGTCGGCTACACCTTC.

This chain links TRBV27 with TRBJ2-3; either TRBD1 or TRBD2 may fit D (7 bases each). Germline lookup yields CDR1 MNHEY and CDR2 SMNVEV (reference sequence). This CDR3 is 16 amino acids long. Trimming shortened V by 4 bases and J by 1 base, and 15 bases separated the two germline ends. Here the CDR3 reads CASSWGGQYRTDTQYF. The CDR3 DNA is TGTGCCAGCAGTTGGGGGGGACAGTACCGCACAGATACGCAGTATTTT.

The chain combines TRBV6-6 with TRBJ1-1; no firm D call. Germline lookup yields CDR1 MNHNY and CDR2 SVGAGI (reference sequence). CDR3 length: 12 residues. V was pared by 0 bases and J by 7 bases, with 6 bases between. CDR3 protein: CASSYSSYEAFF. In DNA, the CDR3 is TGTGCCAGCAGTTACTCGAGCTATGAAGCTTTCTTT.

The chain employs TRBV7-4 and TRBJ1-2; a possible D gene is TRBD1 (5 bases). The CDR3 is 15 amino acids. V lost 3 bases, J lost 2 bases, and 13 bases lay in between. The germline V gene encodes CDR1 SGHVT and CDR2 SQSDAQ. CDR3 residues: CASSFQGALNYGYTF. The CDR3 DNA is TGTGCCAGCAGCTTTCAGGGTGCCTTAAACTATGGCTACACCTTC.

The chain uses TRBV6-1 and TRBJ2-3; either TRBD1 or TRBD2 may fit D (6 bases each). Trimming shortened V by 3 bases and J by 2 bases, and 33 bases separated the two germline ends. Looked up from germline, CDR1 is MNHNS and CDR2 is SASEGT. The CDR3 totals 22 residues. The DNA for the CDR3 is TGTGCCAGCAGTGATCGGATACGTTATTATACCCTCAAGGGGGGCCACACAGATACGCAGTATTTT. It translates to CASSDRIRYYTLKGGHTDTQYF.

The V and J genes are TRBV6-2 or TRBV6-3 and TRBJ2-1; D is unclear. The germline V gene encodes CDR1 MNHEY and CDR2 SVGEGT. The V end lost 4 bases, the J end lost 3 bases, and 10 bases lay between the germline ends. The CDR3 runs to 14 residues. As DNA, the CDR3 is TGTGCCAGCAGTTGGGTCTCATACTACAATGAGCAGTTCTTC. Translating it yields CASSWVSYYNEQFF.

The CDR3 nucleotides are TGTGCCAGCTCTCCCCAGACCACATCGAACACCGGGGAGCTGTTTTTT. Its translation: CASSPQTTSNTGELFF. This chain uses TRBV18 with TRBJ2-2; D unresolved. CDR1 and CDR2 from the germline V gene are KGHSH and LQKENI. V gave up 6 bases and J gave up 0 bases, with 14 bases separating them. The CDR3 length is 16 residues.

This clonotype was seen a handful of times. V gene TRBV7-9 combines with J gene TRBJ2-7; D ambiguous. Per germline, CDR1 SEHNR and CDR2 FQNEAQ (reference sequence). V was shortened by 1 base and J by 0 bases, with 10 bases between the two germline ends. The CDR3 spans 15 residues. The CDR3, as DNA: TGTGCCAGCAGCTTAGACGGTGGCGGCTCCTACGAGCAGTACGTC. Translating it yields CASSLDGGGSYEQYV.

The table lists this clonotype with a few counts. The V call is TRBV6-5, the J call TRBJ1-2, with D uncertain. The V gene's germline CDR1 is MNHEY and CDR2 SVGAGI. The CDR3 is 14 residues long. Trimming removed 4 bases at V and 0 bases at J, with 9 bases between. For the CDR3, the DNA is TGTGCCAGCAGTTTTTCGGTCCCTAACTATGGCTACACCTTC. Encoded protein: CASSFSVPNYGYTF.

This clonotype showed up just a few times. CDR3 amino acids: CASSPRVVINQPQHF. The CDR3 nucleotides read TGTGCCAGCAGCCCCCGTGTGGTCATCAATCAGCCCCAGCATTTT. V and J are TRBV27 and TRBJ1-5; D ambiguous. This CDR3 region has 15 residues. Trimming cost V 6 bases and J 3 bases, with 15 bases left between them. Germline V gene lookup returns CDR1 MNHEY and CDR2 SMNVEV (reference sequence).

The chain recombines TRBV7-3 with TRBJ2-2; D remains ambiguous. The V gene's germline CDR1 is SGHTA and CDR2 FQGTGA. The CDR3 has 18 amino acids. V was clipped by 2 bases and J by 3 bases, with 19 bases between them. CDR3 sequence reads: CASSLAPARADYTGELFF. CDR3 DNA sequence: TGTGCCAGCAGCTTAGCCCCGGCTAGAGCAGACTACACCGGGGAGCTGTTTTTT.

The table lists this clonotype with a few counts. This sequence joins TRBV12-5 and TRBJ2-1; D is unresolved. V shed 3 bases and J shed 0 bases, with 9 bases lying between them. The CDR3 consists of 15 residues. The germline V gene encodes CDR1 LGHNT and CDR2 FRNRAP. The CDR3 here is CASGLFISSYNEQFF. The CDR3 coding sequence is TGTGCTAGTGGTTTATTTATTAGCTCCTACAATGAGCAGTTCTTC.

The chain employs TRBV4-1 and TRBJ2-1, with D hard to call. The CDR3 runs 11 residues. Germline CDR1 reads MGHRA; CDR2 reads YSYEKL. Deletions cut 8 bases from V and 5 bases from J, with 7 bases between. The CDR3 loop is CASALDNEQFF. CDR3 nucleotide sequence: TGCGCCAGCGCACTCGACAATGAGCAGTTCTTC.

This clonotype was seen repeatedly, ten times or more. The V call is TRBV7-9, the J call TRBJ1-1; D gene unclear. V lost 7 bases and J 1 base, leaving 22 bases between the germline ends. CDR3 length: 17 residues. From germline, CDR1 is SEHNR and CDR2 FQNEAQ (reference sequence). This CDR3 reads CASTIDHRRHRNTEAFF. The CDR3 DNA follows: TGTGCCAGCACAATTGATCACCGGCGACACAGGAACACTGAAGCTTTCTTT.